This T cell receptor beta chain was recovered during a study of T cell changes during pregnancy in multiple sclerosis (dated by TCRdb to 2018 to 2020). Study-wide context: Changes in the T cell repertoire over the course of pregnancy were examined in this study in women with multiple sclerosis.

Worth noting for this clone: This clone's antigen is unknown. No base quality information exists; no much larger clone differs at one position.

The junction carries 12 bases between V and J, which are trimmed by 0 bases and 4 bases respectively. From the cysteine through the phenylalanine, the CDR3 covers 16 amino acids. Just the 48-base CDR3 DNA is kept, in frame starting at base 1. From the germline V gene, CDR1 is MGHRA and CDR2 is YSYEKL. The library was built by means of the immunoSEQ multiplex PCR assay. TCRdb limited this immuneACCESS table to in-frame rearrangements with V and J called. A share of clones is missing; checked studies link under half to unresolved V genes, and the rest is unexplained. In this sample the table shows 74,000 or so clones, approximately 94% of which occur a single time. Of the sample, approximately 0.2% falls within the top ten clones.

The TCR was taken from a female donor with multiple sclerosis, enrolled in a pregnancy study. This chain joins TRBV4-1 to TRBJ1-4, with no D gene named confidently. The sequenced sample was CD4+ T cells from peripheral blood mononuclear cells, obtained before pregnancy. Here is the DNA: TGCGCCAGCAGCCAAGAAGGATACGGACTTAATGAAAAACTGTTTTTT. Its translation reads: CASSQEGYGLNEKLFF.